This passage covers 5 T cell receptor beta chains from one sample sequenced in a study of radiotherapy plus CTLA-4 blockade in lung cancer. Data came from immunoSEQ multiplex PCR; TCRdb stores just in-frame clones and leaves some out. The table records 55,000 to 65,000 clones, over 65% of them present only once. The specimen was peripheral blood, collected from a patient treated with radiotherapy plus ipilimumab. These receptors originate from a human donor with non-small cell lung cancer who had a partial response to radiotherapy plus ipilimumab.

V is TRBV5-1 and J is TRBJ1-1, with 7 bases that match TRBD1. The J segment lost 1 base and the V segment lost 3 bases, leaving 9 bases of the junction unmatched. The CDR3 consists of 16 residues. In germline, CDR1 is SGHRS, CDR2 YFSETQ. Written as DNA, the CDR3 is TGCGCCAGCAGCTCCCTACCCGGGACAGCGAACACTGAAGCTTTCTTT. This encodes CASSSLPGTANTEAFF.

The chain recombines TRBV5-1 with TRBJ2-1; 7 positions agree with TRBD2. The CDR3 has 15 residues. J gave up 1 base and V 1 base, and 2 bases lay outside the gene matches. CDR1 SGHRS and CDR2 YFSETQ come from the germline V gene. The CDR3 bases are TGCGCCAGCAGCTTGCAAGCGGGGTCCTACAATGAGCAGTTCTTC. Its translation: CASSLQAGSYNEQFF.

The rearrangement joins TRBV28 to TRBJ1-5; 7 nucleotides match TRBD1. The CDR3 consists of 17 residues. V shed 2 bases and J 4 bases; nucleotides not matched to a gene: 11. Looked up from germline, CDR1 is MDHEN and CDR2 is SYDVKM. Here the CDR3 reads CASSLDAGGVRNQPQHF. DNA of the CDR3: TGTGCCAGCAGTTTAGATGCAGGGGGAGTGAGGAATCAGCCCCAGCATTTT.

The chain joins TRBV9 to TRBJ1-4; possible D gene TRBD1, 5 bases. Germline loops: CDR1 SGDLS, CDR2 YYNGEE. V was clipped by 4 bases and J by 3 bases, with 13 bases between them. The CDR3 is 15 amino acids. The CDR3 loop is CASSFRGGPNEKLFF. As DNA, the CDR3 is TGTGCCAGCAGCTTCCGCGGGGGACCTAATGAAAAACTGTTTTTT.

This clone is a singleton in its sample. The J gene is TRBJ2-7, the V gene TRBV11-2; 9 positions agree with TRBD2. The V and J ends lost 5 bases and 2 bases, in that order; junction bases with no gene match: 10. This CDR3 region has 16 residues. Germline CDR1 is SGHAT and CDR2 is FQNNGV. The CDR3 reads CASSPRGSGGAYEQYF. CDR3 nucleotides: TGTGCCAGCAGCCCACGGGGTAGCGGGGGAGCCTACGAGCAGTACTTC.